The clone carrying this TCR beta chain was counted between two and nine times. Its antigen is not known. Researchers ran immunoSEQ v3.0 at survey level. Samples were sequenced targeting about 35,000-50,000 T-cell genomes each. Measured with immunoSEQ multiplex PCR; TCRdb has only the in-frame clones, and not every one. Of roughly 31,000 clones listed, approximately 86% were seen once; the top ten hold nearly 7.5%. This entry comes from a study of long-term antiretroviral therapy in people with HIV. Study-level points and caveats: Post-ART, diversity grew, though it stayed under transplant donor control levels. Clones with expansion before ART led the repertoire at all time points.

Germline V gene data show CDR1 as MNHEY and CDR2 as SMNVEV (reference sequence). There are 13 residues in the CDR3. Trimming shortened V by 5 bases and J by 4 bases, and 11 bases separated the two germline ends. The sequenced sample was unsorted PBMCs, obtained roughly 5 years before starting antiretroviral therapy. The chain is built from TRBV27 and TRBJ1-2; a weak D match, TRBD1 (5 bases). This clonotype was sampled from a man aged 50-60 years with HIV. Here the CDR3 reads CASSNRDLYGYTF. The CDR3, as DNA: TGTGCCAGCAGTAACCGGGACCTCTATGGCTACACCTTC.